The rows below give T cell receptor beta chains drawn from one sample of a study of T cell responses to AZD1222 COVID-19 vaccine. Repertoires were generated with immunoSEQ multiplex PCR, while TCRdb's copy carries only in-frame clones and drops some. The sample contains about 100,000 clones, about 87% of which appear only once. The input for sequencing was peripheral blood, taken on day 0 of MenACWY control vaccination. The receptors come from an adult in good health. CDR3s include the opening cysteine and the closing phenylalanine or tryptophan. The order of the fields is D gene, V gene, J gene, clone size, CDR3 DNA, CDR3 protein. A D gene is named only where the DNA matches it firmly. Only some rows state a clone size, as once, few, many or a class for expanded clones.

>.|TRBV27|TRBJ1-2|.
TGTGCCAGCAGTCCTGGTAGCAGGGGCGGGTATGGCTACACCTTC
CASSPGSRGGYGYTF
>.|TRBV29-1|TRBJ1-1|.
TGCAGCGTTATCGTCCAGGGCCTAAACACTGAAGCTTTCTTT
CSVIVQGLNTEAFF
>TRBD1|TRBV15|TRBJ1-2|.
TGTGCCACCAGCAGGGGACAGGGAAACTATGGCTACACCTTC
CATSRGQGNYGYTF
>.|TRBV18|TRBJ1-2|.
TGTGCCAGCACGGGACAAAACCGAGATGGCTACACCTTC
CASTGQNRDGYTF
>TRBD1|TRBV19|TRBJ2-3|once
TGTGCCAGTAGTACCGGACAGGCCTCCACAGATACGCAGTATTTT
CASSTGQASTDTQYF
>TRBD1|TRBV6-5|TRBJ1-6|.
TGTGCCAGCAGGTGGGACAGGGAAAATTCACCCCTCCACTTT
CASRWDRENSPLHF
>.|TRBV19|TRBJ1-5|.
TGTGCCAGTAGTATGGCGGGGGGGGGCAGTGGTCAGCCCCAGCATTTT
CASSMAGGGSGQPQHF
>.|TRBV3-1/TRBV3-2|TRBJ2-7|.
TGTGCCAGCAGCCGTACCTACGAGCAGTACTTC
CASSRTYEQYF
>TRBD1|TRBV19|TRBJ2-7|.
TGTGCCAGTAGACGCCGGGACAGGGGGCACGAGCAGTACTTC
CASRRRDRGHEQYF
>.|TRBV19|TRBJ1-1|few
TGTGCCAGTAGTAAGCGCACCCCGTCCACTGAAGCTTTCTTT
CASSKRTPSTEAFF
>TRBD2|TRBV19|TRBJ2-2|.
TGTGCCAGTAGTACTAGCGGGAGCCCCGGGGAGCTGTTTTTT
CASSTSGSPGELFF
>TRBD2|TRBV9|TRBJ2-3|.
TGTGCCAGCAGCGTAGGAGCTAGCGGGGGGGCAGATACGCAGTATTTT
CASSVGASGGADTQYF
>.|TRBV9|TRBJ1-6|.
TGTGCCAGCAGCTTCGGTGTGTTGGAGAATTCACCCCTCCACTTT
CASSFGVLENSPLHF
>.|TRBV11-2|TRBJ2-5|.
TGTGCCAGCAGCTTACGCGGGACAGAAGAGACCCAGTACTTC
CASSLRGTEETQYF
>.|TRBV13|TRBJ2-7|few
TGTGCCAGCAGCTTAATGTGGAGTCAGTCCTACGAGCAGTACTTC
CASSLMWSQSYEQYF
>.|TRBV10-1|TRBJ2-5|few
TGCGCCAGCAGCCCAGCCGTGGGGGAGACCCAGTACTTC
CASSPAVGETQYF
>.|TRBV7-8|TRBJ2-2|.
TGTGCCAGCTGCCGGCAGTACTCCGGGGAGCTGTTTTTT
CASCRQYSGELFF